This T cell receptor beta chain originates from a study of metastatic and nonmetastatic thyroid tumors. No treatment of any kind had been given to any patient before thyroid surgery. Notes on the study in general: For both blood and tumor, malignant thyroid tumors reportedly showed significantly higher TCR beta diversity than benign nodules did.

This clone was counted at least ten times. Antigen unknown. At one of its ends the junction is not consistent with the germline gene, which may arise from a read error. TCRdb re-clonotyped the PCR reads via MiXCR. In the table there are 20,000 or so clones, around a quarter of which are singletons. CDR3 length: 13 residues. Germline V gene sequence: CDR1 SGHTA, CDR2 FQGNSA. V is TRBV7-2 and J is TRBJ2-7; D is unclear. Sequencing used blood. The TCR sequence derives from a female donor with papillary thyroid cancer or a benign thyroid nodule (not recorded which). Some clones in this sample may be carry-over from other donors' samples. CDR3 protein: CACSWESGYEQYF. The CDR3 DNA is TGTGCCTGCAGCTGGGAATCTGGCTACGAGCAGTACTTC.